This TCR beta chain emerged from a study of blood T cell repertoires in COVID-19. Study as a whole: The origin of the acute and convalescent COVID-19 samples was the United States, Italy and Spain. PBMCs, B-cell-depleted T cells, or T cells were the source of the cDNA or gDNA that made up the material.

Repertoires were generated with immunoSEQ multiplex PCR, while TCRdb's copy carries only in-frame clones and drops some. The sample holds about 110,000 clones, approximately 82% seen once. Looked up from germline, CDR1 is SNHLY and CDR2 is FYNNEI. Trimming cost V 6 bases and J 15 bases; bases outside gene matches: 8. The CDR3 is made up of 11 amino acids. The sequence came from a woman of 80 years or more with acute or convalescent COVID-19. Input material: peripheral blood. This sequence joins TRBV2 and TRBJ2-1; 7 bases are shared with TRBD2. The CDR3 DNA is TGTGCCAGCAGCGGAGCGGGACGGTTGTTCTTC. Translated, it gives CASSGAGRLFF.